Presented here are 27 T cell receptor beta chains from one specimen sequenced in a study of blood T cell repertoires in COVID-19. TCRdb keeps only in-frame clones here, not all; method: immunoSEQ multiplex PCR. This table holds about 400,000 clones, roughly nine tenths found once. The specimen was PBMCs or T cells enriched from blood (not recorded which). Every receptor here comes from a woman younger than 35 with acute COVID-19.

The CDR3 DNA is TGCGCCAGCAGCTTGACAGGGGAAGAGACCCAGTACTTC. This gives the protein CASSLTGEETQYF. The chain is built from TRBV5-1 and TRBJ2-5; the match to TRBD1 covers 7 bases. The junction had 0 bases not matched to a gene; V was cut back by 1 base and J by 3 bases. Germline CDR1 SGHRS, CDR2 YFSETQ. CDR3 length equals 13 residues.

The chain joins TRBV4-3 to TRBJ1-1, with D possibly being TRBD1 (5 bases). The CDR3 runs 15 residues. With 0 bases removed from V and 1 base from J, the gap between germline ends came to 9 bases. CDR1 and CDR2 (germline): LGHNA, YSLEER. The CDR3 region has the DNA TGCGCCAGCAGCCAAGATAGGGGATGGAACACTGAAGCTTTCTTT. It is translated as CASSQDRGWNTEAFF.

V gene TRBV18 combines with J gene TRBJ2-2; 8 positions match TRBD1. Germline loops: CDR1 KGHSH, CDR2 LQKENI. This CDR3 contains 13 residues. The V and J ends lost 8 bases and 6 bases, in that order; junction bases with no gene match: 5. CDR3 DNA: TGTGCCAGCACAGACAGGGGATCCGGGGAGCTGTTTTTT. Its translation is CASTDRGSGELFF.

The V call is TRBV2, the J call TRBJ1-5; tentative D call: TRBD1 (5 bases). V dropped 8 bases and J dropped 4 bases, with 12 bases sitting between them. Germline V gene data show CDR1 as SNHLY and CDR2 as FYNNEI. The CDR3 spans 13 residues. The CDR3 bases are TGTGCCAGCCGGGGGGAGGGTAATCAGCCCCAGCATTTT. Amino acids: CASRGEGNQPQHF.

The V and J genes are TRBV3-1 (or the pseudogene TRBV3-2) and TRBJ1-2, with D possibly matching TRBD1 (6 bases). Germline-derived CDR1 and CDR2 are LGHDT and YNNKEL (reference sequence). The CDR3 contains 14 residues. V was shortened by 1 base and J by 8 bases, with 14 bases between the two germline ends. The CDR3 is CASSQARTVTGYTF. The CDR3 bases are TGTGCCAGCAGCCAAGCCCGGACAGTAACGGGCTACACCTTC.

The gene calls are TRBV2 and TRBJ2-1; tentatively, D is TRBD2 (6 bases). This CDR3 region has 14 residues. The V and J ends lost 4 bases and 2 bases respectively, with 9 bases between them. The V gene's germline CDR1 is SNHLY and CDR2 FYNNEI. As DNA, the CDR3 is TGTGCCAGCAGTGGGGAGGCCCCCTACAATGAGCAGTTCTTC. Amino acid sequence: CASSGEAPYNEQFF.

This clone occurred a few times. The rearrangement links TRBV19 to TRBJ2-7; D perhaps matches TRBD2 (5 bases). In germline, CDR1 is LNHDA, CDR2 SQIVND (reference sequence). There are 14 residues in the CDR3. Trimming cost V 1 base and J 2 bases, with 9 bases left between them. This CDR3 is CASSIAGEPYEQYF. The CDR3 DNA follows: TGTGCCAGTAGTATAGCCGGGGAACCCTACGAGCAGTACTTC.

Notes on this clone: Other DNA variants within this sample encode the same CDR3. V usage is TRBV9 and J usage is TRBJ2-7; TRBD2 matches at 7 bases. Germline V gives CDR1 SGDLS, CDR2 YYNGEE. The junction had 2 bases not matched to a gene; V was cut back by 0 bases and J by 2 bases. The CDR3 length is 14 residues. CDR3 sequence reads: CASSVAGGPYEQYF. The CDR3, as DNA: TGTGCCAGCAGCGTAGCGGGAGGCCCCTACGAGCAGTACTTC.

This clone occurred a few times. The J gene is TRBJ2-3, the V gene TRBV15; D is unclear. This CDR3 is 14 amino acids long. Germline-derived CDR1 and CDR2 are LNHNV and YYDKDF (reference sequence). V was shortened by 4 bases and J by 6 bases, with 14 bases between the two germline ends. The CDR3 region is CATSKNHQADTQYF. CDR3 bases: TGTGCCACCAGCAAAAATCACCAAGCGGATACGCAGTATTTT.

This rearrangement joins TRBV29-1 to TRBJ2-7, with 7 nucleotides matching TRBD1. CDR1 is SQVTM and CDR2 is ANQGSEA in the germline V gene. V shed 6 bases and J 2 bases; nucleotides not matched to a gene: 7. The CDR3 has 13 residues. CDR3 protein: CSVVTGEPYEQYF. The CDR3 coding sequence is TGCAGCGTCGTAACAGGGGAACCCTACGAGCAGTACTTC.

As regards this clone: Other DNA sequences in the sample encode the same CDR3. This chain uses TRBV5-1 with TRBJ1-2, with D unresolved. V was shortened by 2 bases and J by 2 bases, with 7 bases between the two germline ends. The CDR3 extends over 13 amino acids. Germline V CDR1 and CDR2: SGHRS, YFSETQ. The CDR3: CASSLTENYGYTF. The CDR3 region has the DNA TGCGCCAGCAGCTTAACAGAGAACTATGGCTACACCTTC.

This chain joins TRBV7-9 and TRBJ1-6, with D uncertain. The CDR3 extends over 11 amino acids. V was pared by 5 bases and J by 8 bases, with 4 bases between. Germline V gene data show CDR1 as SEHNR and CDR2 as FQNEAQ (reference sequence). The CDR3 coding sequence is TGTGCCAGCAGCCCGGATTCACCCCTCCACTTT. Translated: CASSPDSPLHF.

The J gene is TRBJ2-2, the V gene TRBV5-6; TRBD1 is a possible D gene (5 bases). The CDR3 totals 16 residues. The germline gives CDR1 SGHDT, CDR2 YYEEEE. The ends were cut back, 1 base at V and 6 bases at J, with 16 bases in the middle. The CDR3 nucleotides are TGTGCCAGCAGCTTGTCGCCAGGGCCTGGGTCCGGGGAGCTGTTTTTT. This translates into CASSLSPGPGSGELFF.

V and J are TRBV7-2 and TRBJ2-5; 9 bases are a match to TRBD2. Germline V CDR1 and CDR2: SGHTA, FQGNSA. The ends lost 3 bases at V and 6 bases at J; junction bases unmatched: 5. The CDR3 totals 14 residues. CDR3: CASSLTSGRQTQYF. The DNA for the CDR3 is TGTGCCAGCAGCTTGACTAGCGGCCGGCAGACCCAGTACTTC.

The CDR3 here is CASRGAGGRGTGELFF. The CDR3 DNA follows: TGCGCCAGCAGAGGAGCGGGGGGGCGCGGCACCGGGGAGCTGTTTTTT. The chain employs TRBV5-1 and TRBJ2-2; TRBD2 matches at 10 bases. With 5 bases clipped from V and 4 bases from J, the junction kept 8 bases outside the gene matches. This CDR3 comprises 16 residues. Germline CDR1 SGHRS, CDR2 YFSETQ.

About this clone: Mismatch with germline at one junction end may stem from a read error. The V gene is TRBV27, the J gene TRBJ2-5; 7 bases fit TRBD2. Germline V gene data show CDR1 as MNHEY and CDR2 as SMNVEV (reference sequence). The CDR3 has 18 residues. CDR3 in amino acids: CASRFRIAGTESQETQYF. The CDR3 coding sequence is TGTGCCAGCCGTTTTCGGATAGCGGGTACGGAAAGTCAAGAGACCCAGTACTTC.

The rearrangement uses TRBV10-1 and TRBJ2-1; D may be TRBD2 (6 bases). Trimming stripped 4 bases from V and 8 bases from J, with 18 bases between. The length of the CDR3 is 15 residues. Germline CDR1 and CDR2: WNHNN and SYGVQD (reference sequence). CDR3 in DNA: TGCGCCAGCAGTGGGGCCCGGGACTCAAGATATGAGCAGTTCTTC. This encodes CASSGARDSRYEQFF.

The chain employs TRBV11-2 and TRBJ1-4, with 7 bases that match TRBD1. The CDR3 runs to 14 residues. Germline V CDR1 and CDR2: SGHAT, FQNNGV. The trim removed 5 bases at V and 6 bases at J, leaving 6 bases unmatched. In DNA form, the CDR3 reads TGTGCCAGCAGCGACGGGACAGAATATGAAAAACTGTTTTTT. This codes for CASSDGTEYEKLFF.

V is TRBV29-1 and J is TRBJ2-1, with D perhaps TRBD1 (5 bases). The germline CDR1 and CDR2 sequences are SQVTM and ANQGSEA. Deletions cut 4 bases from V and 9 bases from J, with 7 bases between. The CDR3 totals 10 residues. CDR3 residues: CSVGGSEQFF. In DNA, the CDR3 is TGCAGCGTTGGGGGCAGTGAGCAGTTCTTC.

This chain connects TRBV9 to TRBJ2-1; 10 positions match TRBD2. The germline V gene has CDR1 SGDLS and CDR2 YYNGEE. The CDR3 is made up of 15 amino acids. After removal of 3 bases from V and 3 bases from J, the junction contained 3 bases not matched to a gene. This CDR3 is CASSGGLAVYNEQFF. CDR3 DNA sequence: TGTGCCAGCAGCGGCGGACTAGCGGTCTACAATGAGCAGTTCTTC.

A single count supports this clone. J is TRBJ2-1 and V is TRBV6-6, with a possible D match to TRBD2 (6 bases). Trimming took off 8 bases at V and 3 bases at J, with 14 bases between the two ends. The germline V gene encodes CDR1 MNHNY and CDR2 SVGAGI (reference sequence). The CDR3 sequence is 14 residues long. The CDR3: CASGGGIYYNEQFF. CDR3 in DNA: TGTGCCAGCGGTGGCGGGATATACTACAATGAGCAGTTCTTC.

CDR3 loop: CASSLRGYSGNTIYF. CDR3 DNA sequence: TGTGCCAGCAGCCTCAGGGGTTACTCTGGAAACACCATATATTTT. The chain has TRBV7-2 and TRBJ1-3, with a possible D match to TRBD1 (6 bases). The CDR3 has 15 residues. Germline CDR1 is SGHTA and CDR2 is FQGNSA. V lost 5 bases and J lost 0, with 11 bases in between.

The table lists this clone with a few counts. The chain carries TRBV6-5 and TRBJ2-3, with D possibly being TRBD1 (6 bases). The CDR3 contains 14 residues. Between the trimmed V and J ends, which lost 5 bases and 1 base, there was a span of 10 bases. Germline V gives CDR1 MNHEY, CDR2 SVGAGI. This CDR3 is CASSRQDRTDTQYF. In DNA form, the CDR3 reads TGTGCCAGCAGTAGACAGGACCGCACAGATACGCAGTATTTT.

The chain joins TRBV6-5 to TRBJ2-3; a possible D gene is TRBD2 (5 bases). Germline CDR1 is MNHEY and CDR2 is SVGAGI. V was pared by 4 bases and J by 4 bases, with 12 bases between. This CDR3 spans 14 amino acids. CDR3 residues: CASSWFLGADTQYF. The CDR3 region has the DNA TGTGCCAGCAGTTGGTTTCTGGGAGCAGATACGCAGTATTTT.

In this sample, this clone turned up once. The chain couples TRBV7-9 to TRBJ1-1; D remains ambiguous. This CDR3 comprises 10 residues. The V gene's germline CDR1 is SEHNR and CDR2 FQNEAQ (reference sequence). Between the trimmed V and J ends, which lost 6 bases and 7 bases, there was a span of 6 bases. CDR3 in DNA: TGTGCCAGCAGGGAGAATGAAGCTTTCTTT. Translation: CASRENEAFF.

The chain joins TRBV19 to TRBJ1-5; no clear D. Germline CDR1 LNHDA, CDR2 SQIVND (reference sequence). Trimming cost V 3 bases and J 3 bases, with 12 bases left between them. The CDR3 is 15 residues long. The CDR3 loop reads CASSMFTVNNQPQHF. Here the CDR3 DNA reads TGTGCCAGTAGTATGTTTACGGTTAACAATCAGCCCCAGCATTTT.

The chain combines TRBV12-3 or TRBV12-4 with TRBJ2-1; D gene ambiguous. CDR3 size: 12 residues. Trimming pared 3 bases from V and 9 bases from J, leaving 9 bases between. The CDR3 sequence is CASSLSGLEQFF. CDR3 bases: TGTGCCAGCAGTTTGTCGGGTCTTGAGCAGTTCTTC.